A single sample is the source of the 2 T cell receptor beta chains below, sequenced in a study of OX40 agonist ivuxolimab in advanced cancers. Assay: immunoSEQ multiplex PCR; the TCRdb copy retains only in-frame clones and omits some. The data contain about 42,000 clones, 85% to 90% of them singletons. The input for sequencing was CD4+ or CD8+ T cells sorted from blood, taken in a trial of the OX40 agonist ivuxolimab. The receptors shown here come from an adult with an advanced solid tumor such as melanoma, head and neck, liver or kidney cancer.

The rearrangement joins TRBV18 to TRBJ1-1; D is ambiguous. Germline assignment: CDR1 KGHSH and CDR2 LQKENI. Trimming cost V 2 bases and J 0 bases, with 13 bases left between them. CDR3 size: 16 residues. The CDR3 DNA sequence: TGTGCCAGCTCACCAGACGTCCAGGTCGTGAACACTGAAGCTTTCTTT. Its protein is CASSPDVQVVNTEAFF.

The rearrangement uses TRBV10-2 and TRBJ1-2; no firm D call. This CDR3 comprises 12 residues. In germline, CDR1 is WSHSY, CDR2 SAAADI. The ends were cut back, 4 bases at V and 2 bases at J, with 5 bases in the middle. The CDR3 nucleotides read TGCGCCAGCAGTGTGGACAACTATGGCTACACCTTC. Translation gives CASSVDNYGYTF.